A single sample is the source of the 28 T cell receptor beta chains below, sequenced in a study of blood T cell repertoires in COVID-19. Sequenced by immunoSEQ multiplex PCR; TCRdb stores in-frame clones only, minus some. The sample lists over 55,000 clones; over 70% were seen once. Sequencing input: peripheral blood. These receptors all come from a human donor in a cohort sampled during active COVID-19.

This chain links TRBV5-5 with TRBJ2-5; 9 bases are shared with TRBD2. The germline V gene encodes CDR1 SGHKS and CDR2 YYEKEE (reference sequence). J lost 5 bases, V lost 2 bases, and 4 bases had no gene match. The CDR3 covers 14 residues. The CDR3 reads CASSLAGGGETQYF. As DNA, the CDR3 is TGTGCCAGCAGCTTAGCGGGAGGCGGGGAGACCCAGTACTTC.

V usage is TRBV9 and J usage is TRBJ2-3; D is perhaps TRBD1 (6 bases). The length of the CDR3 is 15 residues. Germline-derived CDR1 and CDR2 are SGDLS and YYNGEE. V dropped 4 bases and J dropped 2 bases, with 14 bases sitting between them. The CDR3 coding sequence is TGTGCCAGCAGCTACCGGGACATTACCACAGATACGCAGTATTTT. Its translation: CASSYRDITTDTQYF.

The CDR3 DNA is TGTGCCAGCAGCGTAGCTCCGGGAGCTGGGCAGTACTTC. Amino acid sequence: CASSVAPGAGQYF. The V gene is TRBV9, the J gene TRBJ2-7, with a tentative D call TRBD2 (6 bases). Trimming left V 0 bases short and J 9 bases short, with 13 bases between. The CDR3 has 13 residues. Germline CDR1 reads SGDLS; CDR2 reads YYNGEE. Looking up the rest from reference TRBV9 and TRBJ2-7 gives the full variable domain: DSGVTQTPKHLITATGQRVTLRCSPRSGDLSVYWYQQSLDQGLQFLIQYYNGEERAKGNILERFSAQQFPDLHSELNLSSLELGDSALYFCASSVAPGAGQYFGPGTRLTVT.

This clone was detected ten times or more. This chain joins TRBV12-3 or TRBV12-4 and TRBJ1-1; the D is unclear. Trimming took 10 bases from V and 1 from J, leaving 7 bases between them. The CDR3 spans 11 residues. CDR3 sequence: CATVRNTEAFF. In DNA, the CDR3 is TGTGCCACCGTCAGGAACACTGAAGCTTTCTTT.

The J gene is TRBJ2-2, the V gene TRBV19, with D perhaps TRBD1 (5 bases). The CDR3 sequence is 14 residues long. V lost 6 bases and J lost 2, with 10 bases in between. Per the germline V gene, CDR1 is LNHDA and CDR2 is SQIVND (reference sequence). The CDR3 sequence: CASSQDTNTGELFF. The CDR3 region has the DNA TGTGCCAGTAGCCAGGACACCAACACCGGGGAGCTGTTTTTT.

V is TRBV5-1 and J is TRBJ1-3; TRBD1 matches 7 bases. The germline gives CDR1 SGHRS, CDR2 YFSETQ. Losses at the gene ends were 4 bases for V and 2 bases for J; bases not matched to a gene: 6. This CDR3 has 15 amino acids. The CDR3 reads CASSPGGQAGNTIYF. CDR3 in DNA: TGCGCCAGCAGCCCGGGTGGACAGGCTGGAAACACCATATATTTT.

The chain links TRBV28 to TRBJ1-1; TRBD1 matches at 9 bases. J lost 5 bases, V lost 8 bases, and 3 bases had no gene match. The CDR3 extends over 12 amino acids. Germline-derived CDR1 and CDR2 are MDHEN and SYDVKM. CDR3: CASWDRETEAFF. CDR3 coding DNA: TGTGCCAGCTGGGACAGGGAAACTGAAGCTTTCTTT.

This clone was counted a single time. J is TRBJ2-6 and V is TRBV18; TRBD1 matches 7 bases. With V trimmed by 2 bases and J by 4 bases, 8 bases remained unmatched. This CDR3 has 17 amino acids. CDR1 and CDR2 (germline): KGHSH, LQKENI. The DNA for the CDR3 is TGTGCCAGCTCACCAGCAAAGGGGGCGCTCGGGGCCAACGTCCTGACTTTC. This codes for CASSPAKGALGANVLTF.

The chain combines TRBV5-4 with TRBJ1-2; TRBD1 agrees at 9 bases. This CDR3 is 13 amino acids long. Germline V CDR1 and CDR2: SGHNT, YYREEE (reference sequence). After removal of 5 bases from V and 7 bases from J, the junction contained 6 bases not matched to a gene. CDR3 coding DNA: TGTGCCAGCAGTTGGGACAGGGCTGGTGGCTACACCTTC. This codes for CASSWDRAGGYTF. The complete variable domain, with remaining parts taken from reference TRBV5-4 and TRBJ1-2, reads ETGVTQSPTHLIKTRGQQVTLRCSSQSGHNTVSWYQQALGQGPQFIFQYYREEENGRGNFPPRFSGLQFPNYSSELNVNALELDDSALYLCASSWDRAGGYTFGSGTRLTVV.

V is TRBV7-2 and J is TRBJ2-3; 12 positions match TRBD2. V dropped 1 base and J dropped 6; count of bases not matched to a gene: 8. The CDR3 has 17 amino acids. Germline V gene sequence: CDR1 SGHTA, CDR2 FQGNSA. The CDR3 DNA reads TGTGCCAGCAGCTTAGGACTAGCGGGGGCCAGACGGGATACGCAGTATTTT. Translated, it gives CASSLGLAGARRDTQYF.

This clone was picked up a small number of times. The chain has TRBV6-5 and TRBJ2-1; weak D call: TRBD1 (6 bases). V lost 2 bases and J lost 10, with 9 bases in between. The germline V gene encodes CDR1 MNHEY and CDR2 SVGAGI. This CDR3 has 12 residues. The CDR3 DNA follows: TGTGCCAGCAGTTACCCAGGGGAAGAGCAGTTCTTC. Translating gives CASSYPGEEQFF.

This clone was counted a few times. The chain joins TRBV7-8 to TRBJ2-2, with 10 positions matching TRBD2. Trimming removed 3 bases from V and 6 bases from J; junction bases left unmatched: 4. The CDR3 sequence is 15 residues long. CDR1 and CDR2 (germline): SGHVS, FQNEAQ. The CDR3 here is CASSLASGSAGELFF. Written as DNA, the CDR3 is TGTGCCAGCAGCTTGGCTAGCGGGAGTGCCGGGGAGCTGTTTTTT.

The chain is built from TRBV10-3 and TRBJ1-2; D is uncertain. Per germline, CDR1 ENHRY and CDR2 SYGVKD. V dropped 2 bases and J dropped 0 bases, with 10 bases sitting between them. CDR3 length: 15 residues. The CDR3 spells CAISEGSSANYGYTF. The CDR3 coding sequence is TGTGCCATCAGTGAGGGTTCCAGCGCTAACTATGGCTACACCTTC.

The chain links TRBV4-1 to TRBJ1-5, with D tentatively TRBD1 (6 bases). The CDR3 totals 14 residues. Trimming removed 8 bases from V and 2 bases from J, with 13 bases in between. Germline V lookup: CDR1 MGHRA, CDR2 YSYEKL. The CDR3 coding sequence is TGCGCCAGCGCCCTAGGGGGTGGCAATCAGCCCCAGCATTTT. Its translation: CASALGGGNQPQHF.

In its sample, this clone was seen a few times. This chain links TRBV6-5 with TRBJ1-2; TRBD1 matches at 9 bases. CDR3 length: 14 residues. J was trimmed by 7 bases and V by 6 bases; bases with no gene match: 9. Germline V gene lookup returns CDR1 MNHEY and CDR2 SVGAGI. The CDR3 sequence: CASRSQGARGGYTF. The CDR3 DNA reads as TGTGCCAGCAGATCACAGGGGGCGCGGGGTGGCTACACCTTC.

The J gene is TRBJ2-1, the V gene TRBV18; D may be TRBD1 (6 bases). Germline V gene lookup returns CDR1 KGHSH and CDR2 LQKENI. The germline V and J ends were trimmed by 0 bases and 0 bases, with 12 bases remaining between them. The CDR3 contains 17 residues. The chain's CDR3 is CASSPPGARGSYNEQFF. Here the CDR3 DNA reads TGTGCCAGCTCACCACCGGGCGCCAGGGGCTCCTACAATGAGCAGTTCTTC.

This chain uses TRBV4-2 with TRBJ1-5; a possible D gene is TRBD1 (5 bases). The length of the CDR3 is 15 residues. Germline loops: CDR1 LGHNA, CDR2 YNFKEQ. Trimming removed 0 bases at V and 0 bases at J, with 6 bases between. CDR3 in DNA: TGTGCCAGCAGCCAAGACAGGGTTAGCAATCAGCCCCAGCATTTT. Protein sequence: CASSQDRVSNQPQHF.

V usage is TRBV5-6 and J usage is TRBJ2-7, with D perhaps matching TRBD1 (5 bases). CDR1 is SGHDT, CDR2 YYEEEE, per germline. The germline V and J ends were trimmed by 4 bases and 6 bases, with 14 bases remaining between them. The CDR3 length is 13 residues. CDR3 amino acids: CASSPGPQGEQYF. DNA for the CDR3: TGTGCCAGCAGCCCAGGCCCCCAGGGCGAGCAGTACTTC.

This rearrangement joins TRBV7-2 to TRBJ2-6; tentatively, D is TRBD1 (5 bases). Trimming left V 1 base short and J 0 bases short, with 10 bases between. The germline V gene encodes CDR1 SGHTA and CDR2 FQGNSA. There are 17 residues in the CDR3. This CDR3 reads CASSLVRQSSGANVLTF. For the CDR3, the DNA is TGTGCCAGCAGCTTAGTTAGACAGAGCTCTGGGGCCAACGTCCTGACTTTC. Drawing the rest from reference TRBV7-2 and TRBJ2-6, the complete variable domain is GAGVSQSPSNKVTEKGKDVELRCDPISGHTALYWYRQSLGQGLEFLIYFQGNSAPDKSGLPSDRFSAERTGGSVSTLTIQRTQQEDSAVYLCASSLVRQSSGANVLTFGAGSRLTVL.

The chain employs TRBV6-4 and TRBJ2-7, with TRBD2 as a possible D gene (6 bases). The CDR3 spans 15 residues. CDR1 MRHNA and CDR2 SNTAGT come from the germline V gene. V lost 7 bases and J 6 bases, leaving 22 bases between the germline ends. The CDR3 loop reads CASKGVSGPECEQYF. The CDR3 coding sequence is TGTGCCAGCAAAGGGGTTAGCGGCCCAGAGTGCGAGCAGTACTTC.

As DNA, the CDR3 is TGTGCCAGCGGGGGGCAGGGGGGACAGAACACTGAAGCTTTCTTT. It yields the protein CASGGQGGQNTEAFF. V and J are TRBV28 and TRBJ1-1, with 7 bases aligning to TRBD1. V dropped 8 bases and J dropped 1; count of bases not matched to a gene: 10. There are 15 residues in the CDR3. Germline V lookup: CDR1 MDHEN, CDR2 SYDVKM.

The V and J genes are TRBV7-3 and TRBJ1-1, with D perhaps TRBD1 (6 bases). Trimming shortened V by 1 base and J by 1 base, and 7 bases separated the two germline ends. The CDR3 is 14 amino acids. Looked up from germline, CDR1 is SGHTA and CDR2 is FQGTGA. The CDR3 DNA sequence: TGTGCCAGCAGCTTAATGGGGGCGAACACTGAAGCTTTCTTT. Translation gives CASSLMGANTEAFF. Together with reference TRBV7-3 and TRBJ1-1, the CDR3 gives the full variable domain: GAGVSQTPSNKVTEKGKYVELRCDPISGHTALYWYRQSLGQGPEFLIYFQGTGAADDSGLPNDRFFAVRPEGSVSTLKIQRTERGDSAVYLCASSLMGANTEAFFGQGTRLTVV.

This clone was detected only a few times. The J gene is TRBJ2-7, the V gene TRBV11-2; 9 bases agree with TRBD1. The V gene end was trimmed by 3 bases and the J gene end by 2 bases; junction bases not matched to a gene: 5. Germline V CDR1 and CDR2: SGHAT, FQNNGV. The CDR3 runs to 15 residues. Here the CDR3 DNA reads TGTGCCAGCAGCTTTGTTGACAGGGGGGCCTACGAGCAGTACTTC. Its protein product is CASSFVDRGAYEQYF.

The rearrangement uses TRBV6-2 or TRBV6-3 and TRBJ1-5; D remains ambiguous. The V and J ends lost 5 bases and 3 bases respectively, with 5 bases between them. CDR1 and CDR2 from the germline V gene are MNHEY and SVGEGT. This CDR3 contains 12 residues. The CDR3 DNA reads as TGTGCCAGCAGTAATTACAATCAGCCCCAGCATTTT. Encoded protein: CASSNYNQPQHF.

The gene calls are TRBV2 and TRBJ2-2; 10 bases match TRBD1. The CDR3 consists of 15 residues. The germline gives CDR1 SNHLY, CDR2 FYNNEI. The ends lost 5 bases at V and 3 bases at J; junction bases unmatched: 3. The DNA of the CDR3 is TGTGCCAGCAGTAAGGACAGGGGGGACACCGGGGAGCTGTTTTTT. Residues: CASSKDRGDTGELFF.

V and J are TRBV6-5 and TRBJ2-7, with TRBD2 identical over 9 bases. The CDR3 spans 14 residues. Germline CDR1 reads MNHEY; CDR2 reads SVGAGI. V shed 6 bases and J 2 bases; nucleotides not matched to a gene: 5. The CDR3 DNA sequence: TGTGCCAGCAGCCACGGGACTAGCCCCTACGAGCAGTACTTC. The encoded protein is CASSHGTSPYEQYF.

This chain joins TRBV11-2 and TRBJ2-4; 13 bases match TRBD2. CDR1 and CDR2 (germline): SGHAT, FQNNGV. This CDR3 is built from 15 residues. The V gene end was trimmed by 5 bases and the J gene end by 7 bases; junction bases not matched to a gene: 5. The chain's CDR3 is CASSGRLAGGNIQYF. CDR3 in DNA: TGTGCCAGCAGCGGGCGACTAGCGGGAGGTAACATTCAGTACTTC.

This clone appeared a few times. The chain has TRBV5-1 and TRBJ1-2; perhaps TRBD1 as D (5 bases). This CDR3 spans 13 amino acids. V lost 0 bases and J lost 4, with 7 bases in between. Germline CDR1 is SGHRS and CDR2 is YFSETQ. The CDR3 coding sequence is TGCGCCAGCAGCTTGGATACAGGCTATGGCTACACCTTC. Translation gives CASSLDTGYGYTF.